The clone carrying this T cell receptor (beta chain) was counted many times. The antigen is unknown. This sample's time point: newly diagnosed GD, antithyroid drugs for less than 3 months. Extracted PBMC RNA gave rise to the TCR library. The sample originates from a study of regulatory T cells in long-lasting Graves disease. Overall study results and limits: Reduced TCR diversity was observed in persistent Graves' patients versus newly diagnosed patients.

The authors built TCR beta libraries using iRepertoire HTBI primers and Arm-PCR of CDR3 regions. MiXCR, applied by TCRdb to the multiplex PCR reads, yields one record per CDR3 protein. The sample comprises about 450,000 distinct CDR3 sequences, approximately 14% of which are singletons, and over 15% rests with the top ten. CDR1 and CDR2 from the germline V gene are SEHNR and FQNEAQ (reference sequence). The CDR3 length is 15 residues. The V segment lost 6 bases and the J segment 1 base; nucleotides outside the gene matches: 7. The same data also went into a second study, on T cells in Graves' hyperthyroidism and ophthalmopathy. That investigation notes: Diagnoses rested on clinical symptoms, serum thyroxine and TRAb, thyroid ultrasound and orbital computed tomography.

V usage is TRBV7-9 and J usage is TRBJ2-3; 7 bases align to TRBD1. The receptor's source is a woman aged 50 to 60 with Graves disease. The source material was peripheral blood mononuclear cells (PBMCs), sampled at new diagnosis, from a patient treated with antithyroid drugs. In nucleotides, the CDR3 is TGTGCCAGCAGTCAAGGCGGACAGGGCACAGATACGCAGTATTTT. It is translated as CASSQGGQGTDTQYF.